Below, 23 T cell receptor beta chains from the same sample are listed, as sequenced in a study of tumor-infiltrating lymphocytes in primary liver carcinoma. Unsorted bulk tissue of roughly 18-32 mg yielded co-extracted RNA and DNA. With a constant-region primer, TCR beta cDNA was made from approximately 450 ng of total RNA. ARM-PCR, slightly modified, supplied the TCR beta libraries through three nested multiplex PCR rounds. The first two PCR rounds used TRBV1-TRBV30 primers with a Cbeta primer, nine to ten cycles each. TCRdb re-analysed the multiplex PCR reads in MiXCR, keeping a single row per CDR3 protein. The table includes 80,000 to 100,000 distinct CDR3 sequences, just under 70% detected once. Material: tumor-adjacent normal liver tissue. The receptors were sampled from a man aged 40-55 years with primary liver carcinoma and hepatitis B virus infection.

Points on this clonotype: One end of the junction varies from germline; a read error may be responsible. The CDR3 is CADSLAASSSYEQYF. The CDR3 nucleotides are TGTGCCGACAGCTTGGCTGCGTCTAGCTCCTACGAGCAATACTTC. V usage is TRBV11-2 and J usage is TRBJ2-7; D may match TRBD1 or TRBD2 (5 bases each). Germline V lookup: CDR1 SGHAT, CDR2 FQNNGV. CDR3 length equals 15 residues.

The rearrangement links TRBV18 to TRBJ2-1; D might be TRBD1 (5 bases). V was pared by 2 bases and J by 7 bases, with 12 bases between. The germline V gene encodes CDR1 KGHSH and CDR2 LQKENI. The CDR3 runs to 14 residues. CDR3 sequence (DNA): TGTGCCAGCTCACCAAGCAGGGTTGTAAATGAGCAGTTCTTC. Translated, it gives CASSPSRVVNEQFF.

At least ten counts were recorded for this clonotype. The rearrangement joins TRBV4-1 to TRBJ2-3, with D unclear. There are 12 residues in the CDR3. The germline V gene encodes CDR1 MGHRA and CDR2 YSYEKL. Trimming pared 5 bases from V and 2 bases from J, leaving 5 bases between. CDR3 sequence: CASSTTTDTQYF. CDR3 in DNA: TGCGCCAGCAGCACCACCACAGATACGCAGTATTTT.

This chain links TRBV6-6 with TRBJ2-3; the D is unclear. The CDR3 sequence is 12 residues long. V was pared by 8 bases and J by 9 bases, with 15 bases between. Germline V gives CDR1 MNHNY, CDR2 SVGAGI (reference sequence). As DNA, the CDR3 is TGTGCCAGCTGTACGGGCAGGCCGACGCAGTATTTT. It translates to CASCTGRPTQYF.

Concerning this clonotype: The missing conserved phenylalanine or tryptophan at the end of this CDR3 makes a read error likely. This sequence joins TRBV29-1 and TRBJ1-2; possible D gene TRBD1, 5 bases. CDR1 is SQVTM and CDR2 is ANQGSEA in the germline V gene. This CDR3 has 13 residues. The CDR3 sequence is CSVVDSKIYGYTI. In nucleotides, the CDR3 is TGTAGCGTTGTTGACAGCAAAATCTATGGCTACACCATC.

Regarding this clonotype: The junction and the germline gene differ at one end; a read error may be behind it. The rearrangement uses TRBV12-3 or TRBV12-4 and TRBJ2-7, with D hard to call. The CDR3 totals 14 residues. The CDR3 DNA reads as TGTGCCAGCAGTCCCCCAGCTGTGCCCTACGAGCAGCACTTC. Translated, it gives CASSPPAVPYEQHF.

As for this clonotype: A much larger clone lies one base from this, so it may be a read error. This chain connects TRBV10-2 to TRBJ2-7; perhaps TRBD1 as D (5 bases). The germline gives CDR1 WSHSY, CDR2 SAAADI. The V end lost 4 bases, the J end lost 4 bases, and 11 bases lay between the germline ends. The CDR3 totals 13 residues. CDR3 sequence (DNA): TGCGCCAGCAGTGGGGGCGCCCGGTACGAGCAGTACTTC. Translated: CASSGGARYEQYF.

As concerns this clonotype: The junction departs from the called germline gene at one end, perhaps through a read error. The V and J genes are TRBV18 and TRBJ2-1; 12 bases are shared with TRBD2. Germline loops: CDR1 KGHSH, CDR2 LQKENI. CDR3 size: 18 residues. CDR3 sequence reads: CASPPKGGLAGLIDEQFF. CDR3 nucleotide sequence: TGTGCCAGCCCACCAAAAGGGGGACTAGCGGGTCTTATCGATGAGCAGTTCTTC.

This clonotype was detected a few times. The junction departs from germline at one end; a sequencing error may be responsible. V and J are TRBV28 and TRBJ2-3, with D perhaps matching TRBD2 (5 bases). There are 15 residues in the CDR3. CDR1 is MDHEN, CDR2 SYDVKM, per germline. CDR3 DNA sequence: TGTGCCAACAGTCTGCGGGTAGGGAGCACAGATACGCAGTATTTT. Translating it yields CANSLRVGSTDTQYF.

Concerning this clonotype itself: Possible read error: a much larger clone is one base away. The J gene is TRBJ2-7, the V gene TRBV29-1; D may correspond to TRBD1 or TRBD2 (5 bases each). Germline-derived CDR1 and CDR2 are SQVTM and ANQGSEA. The CDR3 sequence is 11 residues long. CDR3 region: CNGVTGGEQYF. As DNA, the CDR3 is TGCAACGGGGTCACAGGTGGCGAGCAGTACTTC.

This clonotype was observed a handful of times. The conserved final phenylalanine or tryptophan is absent from the CDR3, which likely points to a read error. The chain uses TRBV7-8 and TRBJ2-7; 10 bases match TRBD1. CDR3 length equals 15 residues. The V segment lost 5 bases and the J segment 6 bases; nucleotides outside the gene matches: 10. CDR1 and CDR2 from the germline V gene are SGHVS and FQNEAQ. In DNA, the CDR3 is TGTGCCAGCAGCCTCGGGACAGGGGTTTTCTCCGAGCAGTACCTC. Its translation: CASSLGTGVFSEQYL.

In DNA form, the CDR3 reads TGTGCCAGCCGGGACGGTAATGAAAAACTGTTTTTT. Translating gives CASRDGNEKLFF. The rearrangement links TRBV19 to TRBJ1-4; TRBD1 is a possible D gene (5 bases). CDR1 and CDR2 from the germline V gene are LNHDA and SQIVND (reference sequence). This CDR3 spans 12 amino acids. V lost 9 bases and J lost 4, with 9 bases in between.

Comment on this clonotype: A read error may explain this, as a much larger clone is one base away. The CDR3 is CAISEGPREETQYF. The CDR3 nucleotides read TGTGCCATCAGTGAAGGGCCAAGGGAAGAGACCCAGTACTTC. The chain links TRBV10-3 to TRBJ2-5; D gene unclear. The CDR3 has 14 amino acids. Germline V gene data show CDR1 as ENHRY and CDR2 as SYGVKD. V lost 3 bases, J lost 3 bases, and 11 bases lay in between.

The CDR3 reads CSARGELSGSNEQFF. In DNA, the CDR3 is TGCAGTGCTAGAGGGGAACTTAGCGGGAGCAATGAGCAGTTCTTC. The V and J genes are TRBV20-1 and TRBJ2-1, with TRBD2 matching 9 bases. In germline, CDR1 is DFQATT, CDR2 SNEGSKA (reference sequence). Losses at the gene ends were 1 base for V and 6 bases for J; bases not matched to a gene: 7. The CDR3 has 15 amino acids.

A word on this clonotype: Sequence at one end of the junction differs from germline and may be a read error. CDR3 protein: CTSSQNQGMQYF. The DNA for the CDR3 is TGCACCAGCAGCCAAAATCAGGGCATGCAGTACTTC. The rearrangement links TRBV4-1 to TRBJ2-7; maybe TRBD1 (5 bases). Germline V CDR1 and CDR2: MGHRA, YSYEKL. The CDR3 is 12 amino acids.

Remarks on this clonotype: No conserved phenylalanine or tryptophan ends this CDR3, so it is likely a read error. It is unclear where the CDR3 begins or ends on the DNA, so no DNA is shown, and the CDR3 is as TCRdb lists it. The V gene is TRBV11-1, the J gene TRBJ2-5; TRBD2 is the table's D call and was not checked against the DNA. In germline, CDR1 is SGHAT, CDR2 FQDESV (reference sequence). The CDR3 spans 13 amino acids, including both terminal residues. The CDR3 spells CASSTTRDETRYL.

V usage is TRBV28 and J usage is TRBJ2-5; tentatively, D is TRBD1 or TRBD2 (5 bases each). Germline CDR1 reads MDHEN; CDR2 reads SYDVKM. There are 14 residues in the CDR3. The V end lost 5 bases, the J end lost 4 bases, and 14 bases lay between the germline ends. The CDR3 coding sequence is TGTGCCAGCAGTCCTACGGGGCCCAGAGAGACCCAGTACTTC. Its protein product is CASSPTGPRETQYF.

A note on this clonotype: One end of the junction is discordant with germline, which a read error may explain. The chain employs TRBV11-2 and TRBJ2-6; D tentatively fits TRBD1 or TRBD2 (6 bases each). The CDR3 is 17 amino acids. Germline CDR1 and CDR2: SGHAT and FQNNGV. In DNA form, the CDR3 reads TGTGTCAGCAGCCCAGTGGGGGGCGCAGCTGGGGCCAACGTCCTGACTTTC. This codes for CVSSPVGGAAGANVLTF. Filled out from reference TRBV11-2 and TRBJ2-6, the complete variable domain reads EAGVAQSPRYKIIEKRQSVAFWCNPISGHATLYWYQQILGQGPKLLIQFQNNGVVDDSQLPKDRFSAERLKGVDSTLKIQPAKLEDSAVYLCVSSPVGGAAGANVLTFGAGSRLTVL.

With respect to this clonotype: This sequence may be a read error, since a much larger clone differs from it by one base. The gene calls are TRBV7-9 and TRBJ2-2; D ambiguous. Germline loops: CDR1 SEHNR, CDR2 FQNEAQ (reference sequence). The CDR3 covers 14 residues. Written as DNA, the CDR3 is TGTGCCGGCAGCTTAGCTACAGTAACCGGGGAGCTGTTTTTT. This sequence encodes CAGSLATVTGELFF.

This clonotype showed up just a few times. The chain recombines TRBV11-2 with TRBJ2-7; weak D call: TRBD2 (6 bases). Germline CDR1 is SGHAT and CDR2 is FQNNGV. The CDR3 has 15 residues. Trimming took off 7 bases at V and 3 bases at J, with 19 bases between the two ends. As DNA, the CDR3 is TGTGCCAGCAACCACGGCGGGACTCTACTCTACGAGCAGTACTTC. Amino acid sequence: CASNHGGTLLYEQYF.

The chain employs TRBV11-1 and TRBJ1-1; D not resolved. The CDR3 spans 13 residues. Per germline, CDR1 SGHAT and CDR2 FQDESV (reference sequence). Trimming removed 10 bases from V and 1 base from J, with 13 bases in between. The CDR3 sequence: CATGLGRNTEAFF. The CDR3 DNA follows: TGTGCCACCGGACTGGGAAGGAACACTGAAGCTTTCTTT. The whole variable domain, filled in from reference TRBV11-1 and TRBJ1-1, reads EAEVAQSPRYKITEKSQAVAFWCDPISGHATLYWYRQILGQGPELLVQFQDESVVDDSQLPKDRFSAERLKGVDSTLKIQPAELGDSAMYLCATGLGRNTEAFFGQGTRLTVV.

The chain links TRBV11-2 to TRBJ2-7, with unresolved D. The germline V gene has CDR1 SGHAT and CDR2 FQNNGV. V dropped 2 bases and J dropped 6 bases, with 11 bases sitting between them. The CDR3 has 13 amino acids. As DNA, the CDR3 is TGTGCCAGCAGCTTAAGGGTTATCTCCGAGCAGTACTTC. This translates into CASSLRVISEQYF.

Comment on this clonotype: A much larger clone lies one base from this, so it may be a read error. Without the conserved terminal phenylalanine or tryptophan, this CDR3 likely stems from a read error. The V and J genes are TRBV7-8 and TRBJ2-1; either TRBD1 or TRBD2 may fit D (5 bases each). From germline, CDR1 is SGHVS and CDR2 FQNEAQ. The V gene lost 2 bases and the J gene lost 8 bases, with 10 bases spanning the gap. The CDR3 has 13 amino acids. For the CDR3, the DNA is TGTGCCAGCAGCTTAACTGGGGGACATGAGCAGTTCATC. It yields the protein CASSLTGGHEQFI.